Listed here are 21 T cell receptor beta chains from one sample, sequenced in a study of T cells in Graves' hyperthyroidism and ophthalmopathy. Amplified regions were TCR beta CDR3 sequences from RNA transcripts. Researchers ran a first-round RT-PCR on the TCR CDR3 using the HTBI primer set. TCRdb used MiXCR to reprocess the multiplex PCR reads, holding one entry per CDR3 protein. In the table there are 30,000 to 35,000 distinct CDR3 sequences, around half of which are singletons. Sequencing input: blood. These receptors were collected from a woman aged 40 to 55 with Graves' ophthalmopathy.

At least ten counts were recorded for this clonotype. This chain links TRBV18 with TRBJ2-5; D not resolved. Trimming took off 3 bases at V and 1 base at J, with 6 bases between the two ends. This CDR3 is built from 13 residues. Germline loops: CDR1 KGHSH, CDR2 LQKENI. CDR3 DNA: TGTGCCAGCTCACCCCCTGTCCAAGAGACCCAGTACTTC. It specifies CASSPPVQETQYF.

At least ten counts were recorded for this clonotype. The CDR3 sequence: CASTSGSGNTIYF. The CDR3 DNA reads TGTGCCAGCACCTCAGGTTCTGGAAACACCATATATTTT. The rearrangement links TRBV11-3 to TRBJ1-3; D not resolved. The CDR3 covers 13 residues. Trimming cost V 7 bases and J 1 base, with 8 bases left between them. CDR1 and CDR2 from the germline V gene are SGHNT and YENEEA.

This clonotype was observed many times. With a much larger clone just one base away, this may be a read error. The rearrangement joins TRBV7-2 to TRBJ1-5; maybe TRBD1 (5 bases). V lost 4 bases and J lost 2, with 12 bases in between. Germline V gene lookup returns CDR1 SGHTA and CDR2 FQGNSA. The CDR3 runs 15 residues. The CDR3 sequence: CTSSSQGSGNQPQHF. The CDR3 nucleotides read TGTACCAGCAGCTCGCAGGGTTCCGGCAATCAGCCCCAGCATTTT.

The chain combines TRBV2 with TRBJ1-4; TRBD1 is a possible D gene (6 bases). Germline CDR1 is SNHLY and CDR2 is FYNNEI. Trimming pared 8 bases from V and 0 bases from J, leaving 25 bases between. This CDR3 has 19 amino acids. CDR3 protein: CASSLHVMDSSTTNEKLFF. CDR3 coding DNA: TGTGCCAGCTCACTACATGTAATGGACAGTTCTACAACTAATGAAAAACTGTTTTTT.

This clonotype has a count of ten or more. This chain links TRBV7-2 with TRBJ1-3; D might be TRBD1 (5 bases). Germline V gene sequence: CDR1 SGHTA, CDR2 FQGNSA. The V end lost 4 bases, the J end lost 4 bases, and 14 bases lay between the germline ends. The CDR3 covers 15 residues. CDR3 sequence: CASSYAVDKGNTIYF. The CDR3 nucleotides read TGTGCCAGCAGCTACGCCGTGGACAAGGGAAACACCATATATTTT.

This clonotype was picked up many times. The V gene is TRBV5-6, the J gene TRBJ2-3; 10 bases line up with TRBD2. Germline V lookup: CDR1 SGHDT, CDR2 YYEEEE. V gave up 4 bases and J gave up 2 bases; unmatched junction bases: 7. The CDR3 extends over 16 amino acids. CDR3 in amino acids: CASSKGSGGYTDTQYF. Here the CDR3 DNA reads TGTGCCAGCAGCAAAGGTAGCGGGGGGTACACAGATACGCAGTATTTT.

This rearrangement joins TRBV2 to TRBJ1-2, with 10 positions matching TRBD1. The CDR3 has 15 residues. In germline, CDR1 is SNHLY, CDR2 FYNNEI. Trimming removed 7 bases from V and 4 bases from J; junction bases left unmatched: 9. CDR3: CASIRDRGPFYGYTF. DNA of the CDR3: TGTGCCAGCATCCGGGACAGGGGACCATTCTATGGCTACACCTTC.

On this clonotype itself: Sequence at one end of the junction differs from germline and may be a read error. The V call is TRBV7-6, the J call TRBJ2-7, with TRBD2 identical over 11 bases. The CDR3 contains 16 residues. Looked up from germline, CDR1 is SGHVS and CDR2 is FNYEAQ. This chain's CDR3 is CASSLALAGGTGELYF. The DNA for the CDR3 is TGTGCCAGCAGCTTAGCGCTAGCGGGAGGAACCGGGGAGCTGTACTTC.

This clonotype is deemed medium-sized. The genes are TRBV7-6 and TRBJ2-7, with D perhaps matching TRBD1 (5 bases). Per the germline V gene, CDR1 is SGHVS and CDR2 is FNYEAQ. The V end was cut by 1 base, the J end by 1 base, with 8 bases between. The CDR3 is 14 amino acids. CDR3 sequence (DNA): TGTGCCAGCAGCTTAGATCAGGGTTCCTACGAGCAGTACTTC. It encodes CASSLDQGSYEQYF.

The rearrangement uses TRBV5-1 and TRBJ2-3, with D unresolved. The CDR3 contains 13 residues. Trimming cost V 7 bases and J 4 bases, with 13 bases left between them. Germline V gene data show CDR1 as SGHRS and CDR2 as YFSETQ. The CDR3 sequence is CASGPRYADTQYF. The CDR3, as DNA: TGCGCCAGCGGCCCTCGATACGCAGATACGCAGTATTTT.

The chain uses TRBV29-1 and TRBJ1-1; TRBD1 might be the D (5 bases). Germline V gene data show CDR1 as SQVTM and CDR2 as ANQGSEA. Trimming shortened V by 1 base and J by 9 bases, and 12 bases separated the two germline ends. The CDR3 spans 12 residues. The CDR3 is CSVEAGGGKAFF. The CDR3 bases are TGCAGCGTTGAAGCTGGGGGAGGCAAAGCTTTCTTT.

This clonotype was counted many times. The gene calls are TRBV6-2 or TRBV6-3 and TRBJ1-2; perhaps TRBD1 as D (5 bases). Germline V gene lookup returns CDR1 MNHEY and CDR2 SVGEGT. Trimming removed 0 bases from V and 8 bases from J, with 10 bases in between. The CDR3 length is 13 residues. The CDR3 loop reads CASSYSGGFGYTF. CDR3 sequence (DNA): TGTGCCAGCAGTTACTCGGGGGGGTTCGGCTACACCTTC.

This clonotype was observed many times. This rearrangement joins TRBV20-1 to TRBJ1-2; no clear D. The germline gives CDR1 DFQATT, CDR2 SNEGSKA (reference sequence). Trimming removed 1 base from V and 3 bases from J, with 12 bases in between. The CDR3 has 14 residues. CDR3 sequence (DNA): TGCAGTGCTAGAGTCCCTCCCGCTTACTATGGCTACACCTTC. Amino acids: CSARVPPAYYGYTF.

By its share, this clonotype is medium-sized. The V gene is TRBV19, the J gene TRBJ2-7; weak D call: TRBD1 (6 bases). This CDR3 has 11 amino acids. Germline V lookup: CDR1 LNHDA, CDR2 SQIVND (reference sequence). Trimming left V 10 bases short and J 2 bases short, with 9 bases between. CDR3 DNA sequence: TGTGCCACTAGGGGGACCTACGAGCAGTACTTC. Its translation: CATRGTYEQYF.

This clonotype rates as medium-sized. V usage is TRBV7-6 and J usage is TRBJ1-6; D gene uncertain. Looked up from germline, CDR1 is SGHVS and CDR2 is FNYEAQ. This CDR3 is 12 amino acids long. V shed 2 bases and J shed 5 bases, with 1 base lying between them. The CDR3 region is CASSLNNSPLHF. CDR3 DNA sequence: TGTGCCAGCAGCTTAAATAATTCACCCCTCCACTTT.

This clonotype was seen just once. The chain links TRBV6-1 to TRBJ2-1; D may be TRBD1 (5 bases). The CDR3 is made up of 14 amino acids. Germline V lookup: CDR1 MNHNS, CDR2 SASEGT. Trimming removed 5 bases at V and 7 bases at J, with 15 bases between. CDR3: CASSKGHTTNEQFF. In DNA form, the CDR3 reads TGTGCCAGCAGTAAAGGACACACAACTAATGAGCAGTTCTTC.

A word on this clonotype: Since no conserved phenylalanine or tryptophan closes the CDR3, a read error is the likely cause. CDR3 in amino acids: CASSLRWDPYEQYS. The CDR3 DNA is TGCGCCAGCAGCTTGAGATGGGATCCCTACGAGCAGTACTCC. This rearrangement joins TRBV5-1 to TRBJ2-7; unclear D gene. V was cut by 1 base and J by 2 bases, with 10 bases left in between. Germline V gene sequence: CDR1 SGHRS, CDR2 YFSETQ. This CDR3 region has 14 residues.

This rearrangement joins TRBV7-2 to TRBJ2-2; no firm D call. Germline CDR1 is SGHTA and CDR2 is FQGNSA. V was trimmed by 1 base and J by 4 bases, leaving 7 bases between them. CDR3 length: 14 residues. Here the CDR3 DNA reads TGTGCCAGCAGCTTAGTCCGGGTCACCGGGGAGCTGTTTTTT. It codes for CASSLVRVTGELFF.

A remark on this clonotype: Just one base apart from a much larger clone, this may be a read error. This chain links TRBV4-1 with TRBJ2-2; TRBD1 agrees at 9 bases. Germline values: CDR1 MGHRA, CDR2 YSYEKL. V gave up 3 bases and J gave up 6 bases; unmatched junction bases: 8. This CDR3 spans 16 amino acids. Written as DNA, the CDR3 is TGCGCCAGCAGCCAGTTTAGAGACAGGGGGGCCGGGGAGCTGTTTTTT. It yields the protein CASSQFRDRGAGELFF.

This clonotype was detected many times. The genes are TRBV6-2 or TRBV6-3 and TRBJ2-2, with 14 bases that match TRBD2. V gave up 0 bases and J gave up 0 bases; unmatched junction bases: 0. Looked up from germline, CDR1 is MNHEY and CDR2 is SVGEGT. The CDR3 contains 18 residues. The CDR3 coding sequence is TGTGCCAGCAGTTACTCGACTAGCGGGGGGGCGAACACCGGGGAGCTGTTTTTT. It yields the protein CASSYSTSGGANTGELFF.

CDR3 amino acids: CASATGGGEKLFF. The CDR3 DNA is TGTGCCAGCGCGACAGGGGGAGGTGAAAAACTGTTTTTT. The chain joins TRBV18 to TRBJ1-4, with 9 bases aligning to TRBD1. The CDR3 length is 13 residues. The germline gives CDR1 KGHSH, CDR2 LQKENI. V dropped 8 bases and J dropped 7; count of bases not matched to a gene: 5.